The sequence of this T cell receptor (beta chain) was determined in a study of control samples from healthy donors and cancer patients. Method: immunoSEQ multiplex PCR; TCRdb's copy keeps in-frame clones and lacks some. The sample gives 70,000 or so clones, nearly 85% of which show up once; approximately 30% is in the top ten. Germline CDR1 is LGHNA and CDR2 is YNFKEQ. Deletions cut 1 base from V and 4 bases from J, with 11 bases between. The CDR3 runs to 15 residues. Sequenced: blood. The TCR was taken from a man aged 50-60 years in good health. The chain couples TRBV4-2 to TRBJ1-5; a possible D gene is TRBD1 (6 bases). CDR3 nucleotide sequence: TGTGCCAGCAGCCAAGGAGGGACAATTAATCAGCCCCAGCATTTT. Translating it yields CASSQGGTINQPQHF.